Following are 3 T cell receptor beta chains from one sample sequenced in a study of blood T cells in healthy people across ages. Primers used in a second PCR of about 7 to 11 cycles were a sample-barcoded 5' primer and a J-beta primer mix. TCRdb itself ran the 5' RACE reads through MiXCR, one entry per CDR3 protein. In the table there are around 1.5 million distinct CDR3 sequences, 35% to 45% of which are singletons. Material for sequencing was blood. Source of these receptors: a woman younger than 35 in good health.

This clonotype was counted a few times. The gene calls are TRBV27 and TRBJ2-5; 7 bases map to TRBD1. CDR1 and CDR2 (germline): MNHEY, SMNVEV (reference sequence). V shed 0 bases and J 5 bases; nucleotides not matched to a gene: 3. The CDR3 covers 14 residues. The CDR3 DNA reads TGTGCCAGCAGTTTATCGACAGGGTACGAGACCCAGTACTTC. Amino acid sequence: CASSLSTGYETQYF.

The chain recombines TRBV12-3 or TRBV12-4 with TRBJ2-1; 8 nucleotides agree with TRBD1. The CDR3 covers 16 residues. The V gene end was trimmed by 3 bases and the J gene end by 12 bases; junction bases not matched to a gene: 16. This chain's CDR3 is CASSFRGSGTGGRQFF. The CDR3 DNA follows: TGTGCCAGCAGTTTCCGAGGTTCTGGGACAGGAGGTCGGCAGTTCTTC.

The CDR3, as DNA: TGTGCCATCTCTTCGACTAGCGGAGCATACAATGAGCAGTTCTTC. It is translated as CAISSTSGAYNEQFF. The V gene is TRBV10-3, the J gene TRBJ2-1; 9 bases match TRBD2. CDR3 length: 15 residues. Germline CDR1 is ENHRY and CDR2 is SYGVKD. V was pared by 8 bases and J by 4 bases, with 9 bases of the junction left unmatched.